Detailed here is one T cell receptor (beta chain). The data originate from a study of blood T cell repertoires in COVID-19. Turning to the study itself: COVID-19 samples collected from the United States, Italy and Spain covered acute and convalescent phases. Sample material is recorded as cDNA or gDNA derived from T cells, B-cell-depleted T cells, or PBMCs.

Per the authors' pipeline: From reference gene primer amplification, estimates of nucleated cell counts were derived. Data came from immunoSEQ multiplex PCR; TCRdb stores just in-frame clones and leaves some out. V, J and clone size are those of that table, while D and trimming were read from the DNA. In the table there are roughly 160,000 clones, around nine tenths of which are singletons. CDR3 size: 12 residues. Germline-derived CDR1 and CDR2 are MDHEN and SYDVKM. Trimming took 5 bases from V and 6 from J, leaving 8 bases between them. Sequencing was carried out using peripheral blood. The chain recombines TRBV28 with TRBJ2-1; maybe TRBD2 (7 bases). The sequence derives from a man in his forties or fifties with acute or convalescent COVID-19. The CDR3 sequence is CASSRGGNEQFF. CDR3 sequence (DNA): TGTGCCAGCAGTAGGGGGGGCAATGAGCAGTTCTTC.